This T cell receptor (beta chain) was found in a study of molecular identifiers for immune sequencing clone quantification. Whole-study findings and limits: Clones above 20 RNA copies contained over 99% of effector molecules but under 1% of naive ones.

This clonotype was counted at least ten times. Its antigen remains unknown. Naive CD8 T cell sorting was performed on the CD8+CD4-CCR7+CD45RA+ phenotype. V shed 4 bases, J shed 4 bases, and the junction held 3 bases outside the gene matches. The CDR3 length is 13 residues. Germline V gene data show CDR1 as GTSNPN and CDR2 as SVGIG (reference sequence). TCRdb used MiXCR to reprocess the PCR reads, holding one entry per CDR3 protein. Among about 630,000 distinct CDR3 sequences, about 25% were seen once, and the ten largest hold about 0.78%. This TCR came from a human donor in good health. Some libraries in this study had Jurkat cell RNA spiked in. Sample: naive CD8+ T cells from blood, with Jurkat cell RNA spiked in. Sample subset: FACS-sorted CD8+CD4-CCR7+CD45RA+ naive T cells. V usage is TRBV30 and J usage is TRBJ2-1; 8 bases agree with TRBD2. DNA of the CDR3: TGTGCCTGGACTGGCGGGGGGTACAATGAGCAGTTCTTC. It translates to CAWTGGGYNEQFF.